The clone carrying this T cell receptor (beta chain) has a count of ten or more. Its antigen is unknown. The data belong to a study of T cells in Graves' hyperthyroidism and ophthalmopathy. Germline CDR1 SGHTA, CDR2 FQGNSA. The V gene lost 0 bases and the J gene lost 4 bases, with 18 bases spanning the gap. The CDR3 is 17 amino acids. Broader study findings: Ophthalmopathy was model-predicted a median about 7.1 months pre-onset. Ophthalmopathy was told apart from stable hyperthyroidism by a 13 V-J model. Blood also contained most expanded thyroid clonotypes above 0.001.

There were TCR beta CDR3 regions amplified from RNA transcripts. A first-round RT-PCR of the TCR CDR3 used the HTBI primer set. One entry per CDR3 protein, called by TCRdb with MiXCR from the multiplex PCR reads. The table shows more than 500,000 distinct CDR3 sequences, with 12% to 15% occurring only once. The chain combines TRBV7-2 with TRBJ2-5, with a tentative D call TRBD2 (6 bases). The sequence came from a woman between 35 and 50 years old with Graves' hyperthyroidism. Material for sequencing was blood. CDR3 region: CASSLARQTGGRETQYF. The CDR3 nucleotides read TGTGCCAGCAGCTTAGCGCGCCAGACCGGAGGGCGAGAGACCCAGTACTTC.